This is a list of T cell receptor beta chains from one sample in a study of shared clonotypes between healthy human individuals. Measured with immunoSEQ multiplex PCR; TCRdb has only the in-frame clones, and not every one. Among hundreds of thousands of clones listed, roughly 96% were seen once. The sample was memory CD8+ T cells sorted from blood. The source is a young man in good health. The CDR3 runs from the conserved cysteine through the conserved F or W. The D gene is left open where the match is weak. Expanded clones are given a class, and other clones once, few, many or no size at all.

DNA,CDR3,size,D,V,J
TGCGCCAGCAGCCCGGGGTGGAATCTAGCCAAAAACATTCAGTACTTC,CASSPGWNLAKNIQYF,NA,NA,TRBV5-1,TRBJ2-4
TGTGCCAGCAGCATTGGACAGTTTAATTCACCCCTCCACTTT,CASSIGQFNSPLHF,NA,NA,TRBV11-2,TRBJ1-6
TGTGCCAGCAGTTGGGGACTAGCGGGAGCGCAAGAGACCCAGTACTTC,CASSWGLAGAQETQYF,NA,TRBD2,TRBV6-5,TRBJ2-5
TGTGCCAGCAGCTTTCAGATGGGTATTATGGAGACCCAGTACTTC,CASSFQMGIMETQYF,once,NA,TRBV7-2,TRBJ2-5
TGTGCCAGCAGCGCCGGGACAGGGGGCACCGGGGAGCTGTTTTTT,CASSAGTGGTGELFF,NA,TRBD1,TRBV9,TRBJ2-2
TGTGCCAGCAGTTATTCTGTCAGGTCAGCCAAAAACATTCAGTACTTC,CASSYSVRSAKNIQYF,once,NA,TRBV6-5,TRBJ2-4
TGTGCCAGCAGTTTACATCCTCGGGACAGCTACACCTTC,CASSLHPRDSYTF,NA,NA,TRBV28,TRBJ1-2
TGTGCCAGCAGCTTAGCAGGGTATGGCTACACCTTC,CASSLAGYGYTF,NA,NA,TRBV13,TRBJ1-2
TGCGCCAGCAGCTTGCGCGGGAGCGCGTACGAGCAGTACTTC,CASSLRGSAYEQYF,NA,TRBD2,TRBV5-1,TRBJ2-7
TGTGCCAGCAGTTTATCGAGCTACTGGGTCAATGAAAAACTGTTTTTT,CASSLSSYWVNEKLFF,NA,NA,TRBV27,TRBJ1-4
TGTGCCTGGAGTGTCGCCAGCGAGCAGTTCTTC,CAWSVASEQFF,NA,NA,TRBV30,TRBJ2-1
TGCGCCAGCAGCTTGGTAGCGGGAGTAGATACGCAGTATTTT,CASSLVAGVDTQYF,NA,TRBD2,TRBV5-1,TRBJ2-3
TGTGCCAGTAGATCAGGGGAAGAGACCCAGTACTTC,CASRSGEETQYF,NA,NA,TRBV19,TRBJ2-5
TGCGCCAGCGGTGACAGGTTGTTGAGGTCTGGGGCCAACGTCCTGACTTTC,CASGDRLLRSGANVLTF,NA,NA,TRBV4-1,TRBJ2-6
TGTGCCAGCAGTCCTCCCCGATCAGGGGTTAGGGCAGATACGCAGTATTTT,CASSPPRSGVRADTQYF,NA,NA,TRBV28,TRBJ2-3
TGTGCCAGCAGCACTCTTAGCGGGAGTGGGGAGACCCAGTACTTC,CASSTLSGSGETQYF,NA,TRBD2,TRBV5-5,TRBJ2-5
TGTGCCAGCAGCCATAGTGGGCAAGAGACCCAGTACTTC,CASSHSGQETQYF,NA,NA,TRBV5-6,TRBJ2-5
TGCGCCAGCAGCCTGCTAGCGGGGTCGTATGGCTACACCTTC,CASSLLAGSYGYTF,NA,NA,TRBV5-1,TRBJ1-2
TGTGCCTGGAGGGTAGCGGGACGAAATGAGCAGTTCTTC,CAWRVAGRNEQFF,NA,TRBD2,TRBV30,TRBJ2-1
TGTGCCAGCAGGGGAAACACCATATATTTT,CASRGNTIYF,NA,NA,TRBV27,TRBJ1-3
TGCGCCAGCAGCCAAGAATGGACCGGGACAGGGATTTCGGGCTACACCTTC,CASSQEWTGTGISGYTF,NA,TRBD1,TRBV4-1,TRBJ1-2
TGCGCCAGCAGCCAAGATTCTGGACAGGGGGCGGATGAGCAGTTCTTC,CASSQDSGQGADEQFF,NA,TRBD1,TRBV4-1,TRBJ2-1
TGTGCCGCCAGAGGCACTAACGCGAACACCGGGGAGCTGTTTTTT,CAARGTNANTGELFF,NA,NA,TRBV28,TRBJ2-2
TGTGCTAGTGGTTTAGACGATGGATGGGTGGCGACTGAAGCTTTCTTT,CASGLDDGWVATEAFF,NA,NA,TRBV12-5,TRBJ1-1
TGTGCCAGCAGTCCGGACAGGGGCTATGGCTACACCTTC,CASSPDRGYGYTF,NA,TRBD1,TRBV28,TRBJ1-2
TGTGCCAGCAGTTTATTGACAGGGACTGGGGCCAACGTCCTGACTTTC,CASSLLTGTGANVLTF,once,TRBD1,TRBV27,TRBJ2-6
TGTGCCAGCAGTTACTCACCGGGAGTAAACACCGGGGAGCTGTTTTTT,CASSYSPGVNTGELFF,NA,NA,TRBV6-5,TRBJ2-2
TGTGCCAGCAGTGATCCAAGTCCCTACGAGCAGTACTTC,CASSDPSPYEQYF,NA,NA,TRBV2,TRBJ2-7
TGCGCCAGCAGCCTCCCCGGGACAGGGGATGGCTACACCTTC,CASSLPGTGDGYTF,NA,TRBD1,TRBV5-1,TRBJ1-2
TGTGCCAGCAGCCAGGGACTAGCGGGAGTAGGGGAGACCCAGTACTTC,CASSQGLAGVGETQYF,NA,TRBD2,TRBV11-2,TRBJ2-5
TGTGCCAGCAGTTCAGGACAGGGGGTAGCTAATGAAAAACTGTTTTTT,CASSSGQGVANEKLFF,NA,TRBD1,TRBV6-5,TRBJ1-4
TGTGCCAGTAGTGAATGGACGGGTAGGAACACTGAAGCTTTCTTT,CASSEWTGRNTEAFF,NA,NA,TRBV19,TRBJ1-1
TGCGCCAGCAGCTTGGATGGGGCGAGGGAAAAACTGTTTTTT,CASSLDGAREKLFF,NA,NA,TRBV5-1,TRBJ1-4
TGTGCCAGCAGTGAATTGGGACAGGGCAATCAGCCCCAGCATTTT,CASSELGQGNQPQHF,NA,TRBD1,TRBV6-1,TRBJ1-5
TGTGCCAGCAGTTCGGGAACAGGGGACGAGCAGTACTTC,CASSSGTGDEQYF,NA,TRBD1,TRBV28,TRBJ2-7
TGTGCCAGCAGTTCCCGGGACTCCACCTACGAGCAGTACTTC,CASSSRDSTYEQYF,NA,NA,TRBV27,TRBJ2-7
TGCGCCAGCAGCCAGGGCTCTAGCTACGTGTCCTACGAGCAGTACTTC,CASSQGSSYVSYEQYF,NA,NA,TRBV5-1,TRBJ2-7
TGTGCCAGTAGTACCCCCGGGACAGACTACTATGGCTACACCTTC,CASSTPGTDYYGYTF,NA,TRBD1,TRBV19,TRBJ1-2
TGTGCCAGCAGCAGAGTCCCGGGAATTCAGTTCTTC,CASSRVPGIQFF,NA,NA,TRBV25-1,TRBJ2-1
TGTGCCAGCAACCACCCGGGTCCATTGCGGGAGCAGTACTTC,CASNHPGPLREQYF,once,NA,TRBV28,TRBJ2-7
TGTGCCAGCAGTTTATGGGAAGTGGGCAATCAGCCCCAGCATTTT,CASSLWEVGNQPQHF,NA,NA,TRBV28,TRBJ1-5
TGTGCCATTTCCGAGACTAAGCACGAGCAGTACTTC,CAISETKHEQYF,NA,NA,TRBV10-3,TRBJ2-7
TGCGCCAGCAGCGGATGGACAGGGGGCCAAGAGACCCAGTACTTC,CASSGWTGGQETQYF,NA,TRBD1,TRBV5-1,TRBJ2-5
TGTGCCTGGAGTGTACTCTACAGGGGGGACACTGAAGCTTTCTTT,CAWSVLYRGDTEAFF,NA,TRBD1,TRBV30,TRBJ1-1
TGTGCCAGCAGCGTACTACTAGCGGGAGGGAATGAGCAGTTCTTC,CASSVLLAGGNEQFF,NA,TRBD2,TRBV9,TRBJ2-1
TGCGCCAGCAGCTTGCTGGGAGTGGGAGAGACCCAGTACTTC,CASSLLGVGETQYF,NA,NA,TRBV5-1,TRBJ2-5
TGTGCCATCAGTGAGTGGTCCACAGATACGCAGTATTTT,CAISEWSTDTQYF,NA,NA,TRBV10-3,TRBJ2-3
TGTGCCAGCAGCCAAGATGAAGGGCATGGCGGGGAGCTGTTTTTT,CASSQDEGHGGELFF,NA,NA,TRBV4-2,TRBJ2-2
TGTGCCTGGAGTGGTCCGGGGGCTGGTGGAAACACCATATATTTT,CAWSGPGAGGNTIYF,NA,NA,TRBV30,TRBJ1-3
TGTGCCAGCAGCCTGACAGGGACACGCACAGATACGCAGTATTTT,CASSLTGTRTDTQYF,NA,TRBD1,TRBV6-5,TRBJ2-3
TGCGCCAGCAGCTTGGGGGCAGGAAGCATTTCCTACAATGAGCAGTTCTTC,CASSLGAGSISYNEQFF,NA,NA,TRBV5-1,TRBJ2-1
TGCGCCAGCAGCCGGGACAGGGGCACCGGGGAGCTGTTTTTT,CASSRDRGTGELFF,NA,TRBD1,TRBV5-1,TRBJ2-2
TGTGCCAGCAGCTTTAGTAGACTACTTCGCGGGATACAAGAGACCCAGTACTTC,CASSFSRLLRGIQETQYF,NA,NA,TRBV7-6,TRBJ2-5
TGTGCCAGAAAAAGACAGGGAATGGGGGGCTACACCTTC,CARKRQGMGGYTF,NA,TRBD1,TRBV5-3,TRBJ1-2
TGTGCCAGCAGTGTTGGGGCAGGGAGAGCTTTCTTT,CASSVGAGRAFF,NA,NA,TRBV2,TRBJ1-1
TGTGCCAGCACCAGAACTAGCGGGAATGGAGATACGCAGTATTTT,CASTRTSGNGDTQYF,NA,TRBD2,TRBV6-5,TRBJ2-3
TGTGCCACCACACGCTTCGGCACAGCTTCCCTGAACACTGAAGCTTTCTTT,CATTRFGTASLNTEAFF,NA,NA,TRBV27,TRBJ1-1